These T cell receptor beta chains were read from a single sample in a study of CD8+ T cells in alopecia areata. The data were produced by immunoSEQ multiplex PCR, yet TCRdb's version contains in-frame clones alone and is incomplete. The table lists 110,000 to 150,000 clones, around 50% of them singletons. Sequenced here: CD4+ T cells sorted from blood, sampled at week 0. These receptors originate from a human donor with alopecia areata. Both conserved end residues are part of each CDR3. The D gene is left open where the match is weak. Clone size, where shown, is once, few, many, or a class for clones that have expanded.

>TRBD1|-|TRBJ1-1|TRBV7-2
TGTGCCAGCAGCCTAAGGACAGGCCTGAACACTGAAGCTTTCTTT
CASSLRTGLNTEAFF
>TRBD1|-|TRBJ1-2|TRBV5-1
TGCGCCAGCAGCTCCCGTCGACAGGGATTAAACTATGGCTACACCTTC
CASSSRRQGLNYGYTF
>-|once|TRBJ1-2|TRBV4-2
TGTGCCAGCAGCCAAGCTTCGGATAGCTCTAACTATGGCTACACCTTC
CASSQASDSSNYGYTF
>TRBD1|-|TRBJ1-5|TRBV29-1
TGCAGCGTTCGGGGACAGTTAAATCAGCCCCAGCATTTT
CSVRGQLNQPQHF
>-|-|TRBJ1-6|TRBV2
TGTGCCAGCAGTCCCGACAGCCATAATTCACCCCTCCACTTT
CASSPDSHNSPLHF
>TRBD1|-|TRBJ1-4|TRBV29-1
TGCAGCGTTGCCCTACAGGGGTCGTATGAAAAACTGTTTTTT
CSVALQGSYEKLFF
>-|-|TRBJ1-2|TRBV5-6
TGTGCCAGCAGCTTGACGGTGTATGGCTACACCTTC
CASSLTVYGYTF
>-|-|TRBJ1-2|TRBV30
TGTGCCTGGAGTGTACTTACTAACCATGGCTACACCTTC
CAWSVLTNHGYTF
>-|-|TRBJ1-1|TRBV15
TGTGCCACCAGCATCTCCCCGACAGCGAACACTGAAGCTTTCTTT
CATSISPTANTEAFF
>-|-|TRBJ1-6|TRBV5-4
TGTGCCGGCACAGTGTTTTCACCCCTCCACTTT
CAGTVFSPLHF
>-|-|TRBJ2-7|TRBV30
TGTGCCTGGAGTGTGAGGTCCTCCTACGAGCAGTACTTC
CAWSVRSSYEQYF
>-|-|TRBJ2-7|TRBV7-8
TGTGCCAGCAGCCTCGACAGAGGCCTTGGCGAGCAGTACTTC
CASSLDRGLGEQYF
>-|few|TRBJ1-1|TRBV7-2
TGTGCCAGCAGCTTAACCTACAGGTTAGAAGCTTTCTTT
CASSLTYRLEAFF
>-|-|TRBJ1-4|TRBV6-5
TGTGCCAGCAGTCTAGGGTCAACTAATGAAAAACTGTTTTTT
CASSLGSTNEKLFF
>-|-|TRBJ2-3|TRBV29-1
TGCAGCGTTGAGTCCCGGACAGATACGCAGTATTTT
CSVESRTDTQYF
>TRBD2|-|TRBJ2-5|TRBV4-2
TGTGCCAGCAGCCAAGCGCCCAGGGAGGGTGAGACCCAGTACTTC
CASSQAPREGETQYF
>-|once|TRBJ2-1|TRBV7-9
TGTGCCAGCAGCTTAAGCGAGCAGGGTTTATGGTTCTTC
CASSLSEQGLWFF
>-|few|TRBJ1-2|TRBV10-3
TGTGCCATCAGTGGTGGGGACTTCGGTTTTGGCTACACCTTC
CAISGGDFGFGYTF
>-|few|TRBJ2-3|TRBV2
TGTGCCAGCAGTGGCCGACAGGAAAATACGCAGTATTTT
CASSGRQENTQYF
>TRBD2|few|TRBJ2-3|TRBV29-1
TGCAGCGTTGCGAGCGGGGTGGCAGATACGCAGTATTTT
CSVASGVADTQYF
>-|few|TRBJ1-5|TRBV6-5
TGTGCCAGCAGTTACGGGGCAGTTGGACAGCCCCAGCATTTT
CASSYGAVGQPQHF
>-|-|TRBJ1-1|TRBV29-1
TGCAGCGTGCGGGGACGCCTGAACACTGAAGCTTTCTTT
CSVRGRLNTEAFF
>-|once|TRBJ1-2|TRBV29-1
TGCAGCGGAAACGGGGTTTATGGCTACACCTTC
CSGNGVYGYTF
>TRBD1|-|TRBJ1-2|TRBV6-5
TGTGCCAGCAGACCAATTGGGACAGCCTATGGCTACACCTTC
CASRPIGTAYGYTF